This T cell receptor beta chain is drawn from a study of T-cell reconstitution after alpha-beta-depleted transplantation in children. Preparation of the TCRbeta library involved a method that used unique molecular identifiers. TCRdb re-analysed the PCR reads in MiXCR, keeping a single row per CDR3 protein. The table has about 300,000 distinct CDR3 sequences, almost 8% seen once. In this sample, this clonotype turned up a few times. Its matching antigen is unknown. V was pared by 0 bases and J by 12 bases, with 5 bases of the junction left unmatched. Per germline, CDR1 SGHTA and CDR2 FQGNSA. The CDR3 runs 13 residues. Study-level points and caveats: Some patients' high day-60 TCRbeta diversity was traced to surviving recipient T cells and thymic progenitors. Newly generated T cells supplied most T-cell counts and diversity one year post-transplant. Reports say that about two months after transplant, the alpha-beta T cells came out of several hundred graft clones that had expanded.

This sequence was found in a female patient younger than 10 who had a stem cell transplant for Fanconi anemia, so the T cells may come from the graft donor. Sequencing used peripheral blood, obtained 360 days after TCRalphabeta/CD19-depleted stem cell transplant. The chain combines TRBV7-2 with TRBJ2-3, with 8 bases matching TRBD2. The CDR3 DNA sequence: TGTGCCAGCAGCTTAGCGTGGGCGGGGGGACAGTATTTT. It codes for CASSLAWAGGQYF. The full variable domain, rest sourced from reference TRBV7-2 and TRBJ2-3, is GAGVSQSPSNKVTEKGKDVELRCDPISGHTALYWYRQSLGQGLEFLIYFQGNSAPDKSGLPSDRFSAERTGGSVSTLTIQRTQQEDSAVYLCASSLAWAGGQYFGPGTRLTVL.